The 31 T cell receptor beta chains below all came from one sample that was sequenced in a study of graft-versus-host responses after intestinal transplantation. Some clones are missing from TCRdb's copy, which holds only in-frame ones; the method was immunoSEQ multiplex PCR. This sample has about 15,000 clones, with approximately 89% found just once. Here the sequenced sample was bone marrow, taken 125 days after intestinal transplantation. Every receptor here comes from a human patient who received an intestinal transplant, so some T cells may come from the graft donor.

As regards this clone: Sequence at one end of the junction differs from germline and may be a read error. The rearrangement uses TRBV7-7 and TRBJ1-2, with D perhaps matching TRBD1 (6 bases). CDR3 size: 13 residues. CDR1 is SSHAT, CDR2 FNYEAQ, per germline (reference sequence). For the CDR3, the DNA is TGTGCTAGCATCACGGGGGGCGTCTATGGCTACACCTTC. It encodes CASITGGVYGYTF.

This clone is a singleton in its sample. The rearrangement links TRBV9 to TRBJ2-7; 8 positions match TRBD2. V shed 5 bases and J 6 bases; nucleotides not matched to a gene: 7. CDR3 length: 13 amino acids. Per germline, CDR1 SGDLS and CDR2 YYNGEE. The CDR3 here is CASSLGGATEQYF. CDR3 sequence (DNA): TGTGCCAGCAGTCTCGGGGGGGCGACCGAGCAGTACTTC.

The CDR3 spells CASSEGRETQYF. CDR3 sequence (DNA): TGTGCCAGCAGTGAAGGCAGGGAGACCCAGTACTTC. This rearrangement joins TRBV2 to TRBJ2-5; D is undetermined. This CDR3 region has 12 residues. The V gene lost 1 base and the J gene lost 5 bases, with 5 bases spanning the gap. Germline lookup yields CDR1 SNHLY and CDR2 FYNNEI.

This sequence joins TRBV28 and TRBJ2-7; 11 bases match TRBD2. The trim removed 4 bases at V and 0 bases at J, leaving 5 bases unmatched. CDR3 size: 16 residues. The germline V gene has CDR1 MDHEN and CDR2 SYDVKM. CDR3 region: CASSSGLAAHSYEQYF. Written as DNA, the CDR3 is TGTGCCAGCAGTTCGGGACTAGCGGCACACTCCTACGAGCAGTACTTC.

The V and J genes are TRBV4-2 and TRBJ2-7; 10 nucleotides match TRBD1. The trim removed 5 bases at V and 3 bases at J, leaving 4 bases unmatched. CDR3 length: 14 residues. The germline CDR1 and CDR2 sequences are LGHNA and YNFKEQ. CDR3 in DNA: TGTGCCAGCAGCTTGGACAGGGGGGTCTACGAGCAGTACTTC. Translating it yields CASSLDRGVYEQYF.

The chain employs TRBV11-2 and TRBJ2-7; D is unclear. Per germline, CDR1 SGHAT and CDR2 FQNNGV. This CDR3 region has 14 residues. Trimming pared 7 bases from V and 2 bases from J, leaving 15 bases between. CDR3 sequence (DNA): TGTGCCAGCACGGTCGGGCTATACCCCTACGAGCAGTACTTC. Protein: CASTVGLYPYEQYF.

In the case of this clone: Mismatch with germline at one junction end may stem from a read error. V gene TRBV10-3 combines with J gene TRBJ2-3; 10 bases line up with TRBD2. CDR1 is ENHRY, CDR2 SYGVKD, per germline. The CDR3 is 15 residues long. The CDR3 bases are TGTGCCATCAAAGGGCCTAGCGGGGGAGTTCTAAGCCCCATTTTT. Protein product: CAIKGPSGGVLSPIF.

The chain carries TRBV13 and TRBJ1-4; TRBD1 matches at 7 bases. Germline CDR1 reads PRHDT; CDR2 reads FYEKMQ (reference sequence). The CDR3 sequence is 13 residues long. Germline trimming cut 3 bases from V and 5 bases from J; bases unmatched to any gene: 0. CDR3 sequence: CASSLDRNEKLFF. The CDR3, as DNA: TGTGCCAGCAGCTTGGACAGGAATGAAAAACTGTTTTTT.

This clone was seen a handful of times. V is TRBV27 and J is TRBJ1-2; no reliable D call. V lost 2 bases to trimming and J lost 8 bases, with 15 bases between them. The CDR3 is 14 residues long. CDR1 is MNHEY, CDR2 SMNVEV, per germline (reference sequence). This CDR3 reads CASSLDNTGEGYTF. CDR3 coding DNA: TGTGCCAGCAGTTTAGACAACACCGGAGAGGGCTACACCTTC.

The chain carries TRBV5-1 and TRBJ2-1, with a tentative D call TRBD2 (6 bases). Germline CDR1 SGHRS, CDR2 YFSETQ. V gave up 1 base and J gave up 15 bases, with 11 bases separating them. The CDR3 is 11 residues long. The DNA of the CDR3 is TGCGCCAGCAGCTTGACTAGCCTATGGTTCTTC. Its translation is CASSLTSLWFF.

This clone occurred once. The chain combines TRBV7-9 with TRBJ2-5, with 9 bases that match TRBD2. The germline gives CDR1 SEHNR, CDR2 FQNEAQ (reference sequence). This CDR3 has 14 residues. The V and J ends lost 3 bases and 4 bases, in that order; junction bases with no gene match: 3. CDR3 amino acids: CASSFAGGVETQYF. Written as DNA, the CDR3 is TGTGCCAGCAGCTTTGCGGGAGGGGTAGAGACCCAGTACTTC.

CDR3 protein: CASSPGQGFRYTEAFF. The CDR3 nucleotides are TGTGCCAGCAGCCCAGGACAGGGTTTTAGGTACACTGAAGCTTTCTTT. The rearrangement joins TRBV9 to TRBJ1-1, with 8 bases lining up with TRBD1. Looked up from germline, CDR1 is SGDLS and CDR2 is YYNGEE. The length of the CDR3 is 16 residues. V shed 4 bases and J 3 bases; nucleotides not matched to a gene: 11.

V is TRBV28 and J is TRBJ2-5; D is unresolved. The V gene's germline CDR1 is MDHEN and CDR2 SYDVKM. The CDR3 extends over 13 amino acids. The V and J ends lost 7 bases and 1 base respectively, with 10 bases between them. Here the CDR3 DNA reads TGTGCCAGCAAGGTGTCCAGCCAAGAGACCCAGTACTTC. Translating gives CASKVSSQETQYF.

This clone turned up a few times. V and J are TRBV7-8 and TRBJ1-5; D possibly corresponds to TRBD1 (6 bases). This CDR3 region has 14 residues. V was cut by 5 bases and J by 7 bases, with 15 bases left in between. The germline V gene encodes CDR1 SGHVS and CDR2 FQNEAQ. The CDR3 region is CASSGGGLEQPQHF. In DNA form, the CDR3 reads TGTGCCAGCAGCGGAGGGGGGCTTGAACAGCCCCAGCATTTT.

The V gene is TRBV4-1, the J gene TRBJ1-1; D remains unclear. V dropped 3 bases and J dropped 1 base, with 6 bases sitting between them. The CDR3 runs to 13 residues. Germline CDR1 MGHRA, CDR2 YSYEKL. The CDR3 is CASSHVGNTEAFF. The CDR3 DNA sequence: TGCGCCAGCAGCCATGTAGGGAACACTGAAGCTTTCTTT.

The chain employs TRBV5-4 and TRBJ1-2; D may be TRBD1 (5 bases). Between the trimmed V and J ends, which lost 1 base and 10 bases, there was a span of 11 bases. The CDR3 runs 12 residues. In germline, CDR1 is SGHNT, CDR2 YYREEE (reference sequence). CDR3: CASSLPTGLYTF. The CDR3 region has the DNA TGTGCCAGCAGCTTGCCTACGGGGCTCTACACCTTC.

The chain recombines TRBV7-9 with TRBJ2-7; unclear D gene. CDR1 is SEHNR and CDR2 is FQNEAQ in the germline V gene (reference sequence). The germline V and J ends were trimmed by 0 bases and 1 base, with 13 bases remaining between them. The CDR3 sequence is 16 residues long. This chain's CDR3 is CASSLAEKVGSYEQYF. CDR3 sequence (DNA): TGTGCCAGCAGCTTAGCGGAGAAGGTAGGGTCCTACGAGCAGTACTTC.

This rearrangement joins TRBV28 to TRBJ2-7, with 10 bases lining up with TRBD1. The germline V gene encodes CDR1 MDHEN and CDR2 SYDVKM. The ends lost 2 bases at V and 4 bases at J; junction bases unmatched: 8. CDR3 length: 16 amino acids. The CDR3 DNA reads TGTGCCAGCAGTTTAGAGGGGGACAGGGGATGGTACGAGCAGTACTTC. This encodes CASSLEGDRGWYEQYF.

This chain connects TRBV7-2 to TRBJ2-7; D might be TRBD2 (5 bases). CDR1 is SGHTA, CDR2 FQGNSA, per germline. Trimming stripped 2 bases from V and 3 bases from J, with 14 bases between. This CDR3 comprises 15 residues. CDR3 sequence reads: CASSLWVGEGYEQYF. The CDR3 region has the DNA TGTGCCAGCAGCTTATGGGTGGGAGAGGGCTACGAGCAGTACTTC.

This chain joins TRBV7-9 and TRBJ2-7, with D tentatively TRBD2 (5 bases). This CDR3 region has 14 residues. Germline V gene data show CDR1 as SEHNR and CDR2 as FQNEAQ (reference sequence). V gave up 4 bases and J gave up 8 bases, with 18 bases separating them. The CDR3 is CASSSPLGSTQQYF. Here the CDR3 DNA reads TGTGCCAGCAGCTCGCCCCTAGGGAGTACTCAGCAGTACTTC.

The sample holds one count of this clone. V and J are TRBV7-3 and TRBJ2-3; D might be TRBD1 (6 bases). Germline lookup yields CDR1 SGHTA and CDR2 FQGTGA. With 3 bases removed from V and 2 bases from J, the gap between germline ends came to 9 bases. This CDR3 is built from 14 residues. In DNA, the CDR3 is TGTGCCAGCAGCTTTACAGGGATCACAGATACGCAGTATTTT. Amino acid sequence: CASSFTGITDTQYF.

The chain joins TRBV4-3 to TRBJ1-3; the D is unclear. The CDR3 is 16 amino acids. Trimming pared 1 base from V and 2 bases from J, leaving 12 bases between. Per germline, CDR1 LGHNA and CDR2 YSLEER. CDR3: CASSQGPGTAGNTIYF. The DNA of the CDR3 is TGCGCCAGCAGCCAAGGCCCGGGAACCGCTGGAAACACCATATATTTT.

This clone was picked up one time. The rearrangement links TRBV9 to TRBJ2-5; 12 nucleotides match TRBD1. The DNA end favors TRBJ2-7, so the J call may be wrong. There are 14 residues in the CDR3. The germline V gene encodes CDR1 SGDLS and CDR2 YYNGEE. The CDR3 loop is CASSPGQGAYEQYF. Written as DNA, the CDR3 is TGTGCCAGCAGCCCGGGACAGGGGGCATACGAGCAGTACTTC.

The CDR3 DNA reads as TGTGCCTGGAGTGATGGTAGTTTCGAGCAGTACTTC. Its protein is CAWSDGSFEQYF. The chain joins TRBV30 to TRBJ2-7; the D is unclear. This CDR3 has 12 residues. In germline, CDR1 is GTSNPN, CDR2 SVGIG (reference sequence). V was clipped by 1 base and J by 6 bases, with 10 bases between them.

The J gene is TRBJ2-7, the V gene TRBV11-2; D call uncertain. CDR3 size: 14 residues. The V and J ends lost 5 bases and 3 bases respectively, with 14 bases between them. Germline lookup yields CDR1 SGHAT and CDR2 FQNNGV. CDR3 loop: CASSATLTYYEQYF. CDR3 DNA sequence: TGTGCCAGCAGCGCTACCTTGACTTACTACGAGCAGTACTTC.

This clone was detected only a few times. The chain joins TRBV30 to TRBJ1-4; the D is unclear. V was cut by 0 bases and J by 7 bases, with 15 bases left in between. This CDR3 spans 15 amino acids. The germline V gene encodes CDR1 GTSNPN and CDR2 SVGIG (reference sequence). The CDR3 DNA reads TGTGCCTGGAGTGTATTTCGGGCCTCAGGTGAAAAACTGTTTTTT. Its translation is CAWSVFRASGEKLFF.

In DNA, the CDR3 is TGTGCCAGCAGCCCGAAGGGGAATCGGGCCTACGAGCAGTACTTC. This translates into CASSPKGNRAYEQYF. The rearrangement uses TRBV7-9 and TRBJ2-7, with D perhaps matching TRBD1 (5 bases). The V and J ends lost 5 bases and 2 bases respectively, with 16 bases between them. Germline-derived CDR1 and CDR2 are SEHNR and FQNEAQ (reference sequence). The CDR3 length is 15 residues. Using reference TRBV7-9 and TRBJ2-7 for the parts outside the CDR3, the full variable domain is DTGVSQNPRHKITKRGQNVTFRCDPISEHNRLYWYRQTLGQGPEFLTYFQNEAQLEKSRLLSDRFSAERPKGSFSTLEIQRTEQGDSAMYLCASSPKGNRAYEQYFGPGTRLTVT.

This rearrangement joins TRBV2 to TRBJ2-2; D call uncertain. The CDR3 runs to 14 residues. Germline values: CDR1 SNHLY, CDR2 FYNNEI. Deletions cut 3 bases from V and 6 bases from J, with 11 bases between. DNA for the CDR3: TGTGCCAGCAGTGATCAGATGGTCCCCGGGGAGCTGTTTTTT. Translation gives CASSDQMVPGELFF.

This clone was seen more than once but under ten times. The chain joins TRBV7-2 to TRBJ1-5; the D is unclear. Germline values: CDR1 SGHTA, CDR2 FQGNSA. This CDR3 region has 16 residues. Between the trimmed V and J ends, which lost 0 bases and 2 bases, there was a span of 11 bases. CDR3 in DNA: TGTGCCAGCAGCTTAGCGCTGGGAAGGGGCAATCAGCCCCAGCATTTT. This encodes CASSLALGRGNQPQHF.

This clone was seen only once. The rearrangement joins TRBV7-2 to TRBJ1-1; possibly TRBD1 for D (5 bases). The CDR3 spans 16 residues. The V gene's germline CDR1 is SGHTA and CDR2 FQGNSA. The V end was cut by 3 bases, the J end by 1 base, with 15 bases between. The CDR3 sequence: CASSFGWGLSNTEAFF. The CDR3 nucleotides are TGTGCCAGCAGCTTTGGGTGGGGCTTATCGAACACTGAAGCTTTCTTT.

This clone was detected once. CDR3 in DNA: TGTGCCAGCAGCTTAGCCGGGGCCAATGAGCAGTTCTTC. This codes for CASSLAGANEQFF. This chain joins TRBV11-2 and TRBJ2-1, with D perhaps matching TRBD1 or TRBD2 (5 bases each). The V and J ends lost 1 base and 6 bases respectively, with 7 bases between them. Germline-derived CDR1 and CDR2 are SGHAT and FQNNGV. This CDR3 spans 13 amino acids.